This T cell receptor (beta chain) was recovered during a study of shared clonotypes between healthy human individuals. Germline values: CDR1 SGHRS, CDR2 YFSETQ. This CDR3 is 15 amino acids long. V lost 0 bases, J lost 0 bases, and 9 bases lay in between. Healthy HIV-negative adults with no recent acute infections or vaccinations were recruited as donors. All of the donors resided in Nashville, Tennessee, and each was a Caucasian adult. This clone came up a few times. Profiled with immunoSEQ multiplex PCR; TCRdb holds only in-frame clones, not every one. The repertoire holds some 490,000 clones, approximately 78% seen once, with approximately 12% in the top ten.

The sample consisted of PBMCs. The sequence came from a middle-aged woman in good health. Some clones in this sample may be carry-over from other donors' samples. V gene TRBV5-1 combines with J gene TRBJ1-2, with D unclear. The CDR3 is CASSLEGRSNYGYTF. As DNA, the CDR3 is TGCGCCAGCAGCTTGGAAGGCCGATCTAACTATGGCTACACCTTC.